This T cell receptor beta chain was retrieved from a study of blood T cell repertoires in COVID-19. Background on the study: There were acute and convalescent COVID-19 samples, and they came from the United States, Italy and Spain.

Data came from immunoSEQ multiplex PCR; TCRdb stores just in-frame clones and leaves some out. The table lists a few hundred thousand clones, roughly 90% of them singletons. Participants were aged about 18 to 100 years from around 25 US areas. The CDR3 spans 13 residues. Germline V gives CDR1 MDHEN, CDR2 SYDVKM. The ends were cut back, 3 bases at V and 7 bases at J, with 10 bases in the middle. This clone was seen at least ten times. The rearrangement uses TRBV28 and TRBJ1-5, with a possible D match to TRBD1 (5 bases). The source is a woman aged 25 to 39 who had recovered from COVID-19. Sequences were obtained from PBMCs or T cells enriched from blood (not recorded which). CDR3 DNA: TGTGCCAGCAGTTTCCCAGGGAGGCAGCCCCAGCATTTT. Amino acids: CASSFPGRQPQHF.